Given below is one T cell receptor beta chain in context. The antigen it binds to is not known. Within one base of it there is no much larger clone, and no base qualities were kept. The data belong to a study of low-dose radiotherapy and immunotherapy resistance in tumors (dated by TCRdb to between 2021 and 2024). Background for the entire study: In Cohort 1, each fraction delivered 0.5 Gy every 2 weeks, and the prescribed total PTV dose was 6.5 Gy. Patients in Cohort 2 were given 1 Gy per fraction every two weeks, for a total of 13 Gy across 26 weeks. Patients were given nivolumab as a 240 mg flat dose every two weeks and ipilimumab at 1 mg/kg every six weeks, with both drugs delivered intravenously. Cyclophosphamide 200 mg/m2 was administered intravenously every two weeks, one day before each radiation and immunotherapy administration. Starting on cycle 1 day 1, patients took 300 mg of aspirin by mouth once a day for four cycles. Randomization of trial participants into treatment groups was not performed. Eight patients were included in the translational analysis: three from the first dose cohort and the first five from the second dose cohort.

First-strand cDNA was synthesized using Superscript III and a set of TRAV- and TRBV-specific primers, so that both TCRalpha and TCRbeta chains were covered. TCRs were amplified with Phusion for 20 PCR cycles, with a constant-region primer paired with the adapter attached to the V primers. The MessageAmp II aRNA Amplification Kit was used to amplify the isolated mRNA, with in vitro transcription run for roughly 15 hours at 37 degrees C. mRNA for TCR sequencing was isolated with the Dynabeads mRNA DIRECT Purification Kit. A second approximately 25-cycle Phusion PCR added indexed Illumina adapters, and products were purified with AMPure XP beads. Deep sequencing of TCRalpha and TCRbeta libraries was performed on an Illumina MiniSeq instrument. Concerning the study's data processing: Using custom Perl scripts, TCR sequences encoding the same protein were pooled, out-of-frame sequences were removed, and the abundance of each clonotype was computed. Any TCR sequence supported by only a single read was excluded from analysis. Repertoire metrics included Shannon entropy, Gini index, clonality, richness, and frequency of TCRs shared between repertoires. Starting from the raw public reads, TCRdb applied fastp trimming at Q25, assembled clones with MiXCR and retained in-frame beta chains. Every distinct CDR3 protein forms one entry, paired with its most common genes and DNA. The V and J calls come from TCRdb's annotation, not from the publication. The sample profile shows tens of thousands of distinct CDR3 sequences; under 10% of them were found once. The top ten constitute around 1% of the sample.

The time point label for this specimen denotes: before trial treatment. Donors were enrolled in RACIN, a single-arm phase I dose-escalation trial combining nivolumab, ipilimumab, aspirin, low-dose cyclophosphamide and low-dose radiotherapy. Eligible patients had advanced, TIL-negative solid tumors. The input for sequencing was PBMCs, taken before treatment. This sequence originates from a male donor with prostate cancer.

The bases read TGTGCCAGCAGCTTATTCGGCAGGGGGAATAATTCACCCCTCCACTTT. It encodes CASSLFGRGNNSPLHF. Recombination connected TRBV7-3 to TRBJ1-6; a stretch of 7 junction bases matches TRBD1. Via the germline V gene, CDR1 is SGHTA and CDR2 FQGTGA. The CDR3 runs 16 residues from the cysteine to the phenylalanine. Only CDR3 DNA is held: 48 bases, read in frame from base 1. V trim: 2 bases; J trim: 5 bases; unmatched bases: 6.